Listed below are T cell receptor beta chains from one sample, sequenced in a study of blood T cell repertoires in COVID-19. Some clones are missing from TCRdb's copy, which holds only in-frame ones; the method was immunoSEQ multiplex PCR. The sample holds 60,000 to 65,000 clones, more than 65% seen once. Sequences were obtained from peripheral blood. Receptor source: a woman aged 80 or over with active or convalescent COVID-19. Each CDR3 is given with its conserved first and last residue. The order of the fields is clone size, V gene, J gene, D gene, CDR3 protein, CDR3 DNA. D genes are given only for firm matches. Part of the rows lack a size; the others show once, few, many or a class for expanded clones.

clone_size: NA
v_call: TRBV18
j_call: TRBJ2-5
d_call: TRBD1
cdr3_aa: CASSARDRTFGETQYF
cdr3_nt: TGTGCCAGCTCCGCGAGGGACAGGACCTTTGGAGAGACCCAGTACTTC

clone_size: NA
v_call: TRBV5-1
j_call: TRBJ1-1
d_call: NA
cdr3_aa: CASSLEGQNTEAFF
cdr3_nt: TGCGCCAGCAGCTTGGAGGGACAGAACACTGAAGCTTTCTTT

clone_size: few
v_call: TRBV6-5
j_call: TRBJ1-2
d_call: NA
cdr3_aa: CASSNRGGGGGYTF
cdr3_nt: TGTGCCAGCAGTAACCGCGGGGGGGGAGGAGGCTACACCTTC

clone_size: NA
v_call: TRBV21-1
j_call: TRBJ1-5
d_call: NA
cdr3_aa: CASSKGTYQPQHF
cdr3_nt: TGTGCCAGCAGCAAAGGTACCTACCAGCCCCAGCATTTT

clone_size: NA
v_call: TRBV14
j_call: TRBJ1-2
d_call: NA
cdr3_aa: CASSQDGGPRLYGYTF
cdr3_nt: TGTGCCAGCAGCCAAGATGGAGGACCTCGACTTTATGGCTACACCTTC

clone_size: NA
v_call: TRBV11-2
j_call: TRBJ1-1
d_call: NA
cdr3_aa: CASSLAGANTEAFF
cdr3_nt: TGTGCCAGCAGCCTGGCAGGGGCGAACACTGAAGCTTTCTTT

clone_size: NA
v_call: TRBV3-1/TRBV3-2
j_call: TRBJ1-6
d_call: TRBD1
cdr3_aa: CASSSAGGNSPLHF
cdr3_nt: TGTGCCAGCAGCTCCGCAGGGGGTAATTCACCCCTCCACTTT

clone_size: NA
v_call: TRBV5-1
j_call: TRBJ1-1
d_call: NA
cdr3_aa: CASSLSGVPDTEAFF
cdr3_nt: TGCGCCAGCAGCTTGTCCGGGGTACCGGACACTGAAGCTTTCTTT

clone_size: once
v_call: TRBV27
j_call: TRBJ1-3
d_call: NA
cdr3_aa: CASSFGRSAGNTIYF
cdr3_nt: TGTGCCAGCAGTTTTGGCAGGTCGGCGGGAAACACCATATATTTT

clone_size: NA
v_call: TRBV24-1
j_call: TRBJ2-5
d_call: NA
cdr3_aa: CATSDPTQGGTETQYF
cdr3_nt: TGTGCCACCAGTGACCCGACACAGGGGGGGACAGAGACCCAGTACTTC

clone_size: NA
v_call: TRBV5-1
j_call: TRBJ2-1
d_call: NA
cdr3_aa: CASSSPGFDEQFF
cdr3_nt: TGCGCCAGCAGCTCGCCAGGGTTCGATGAGCAGTTCTTC

clone_size: NA
v_call: TRBV5-1
j_call: TRBJ2-3
d_call: TRBD2
cdr3_aa: CASSNMGGGAEDTQYF
cdr3_nt: TGCGCCAGCAGCAATATGGGCGGGGGGGCAGAAGATACGCAGTATTTT

clone_size: NA
v_call: TRBV11-2
j_call: TRBJ2-5
d_call: NA
cdr3_aa: CASSITISGRAQETQYF
cdr3_nt: TGTGCCAGCAGCATTACCATCTCGGGAAGGGCCCAAGAGACCCAGTACTTC

clone_size: NA
v_call: TRBV6-5
j_call: TRBJ2-7
d_call: NA
cdr3_aa: CSSTRGRTYEQYF
cdr3_nt: TGTTCCAGCACACGTGGGCGTACCTACGAGCAGTACTTC

clone_size: NA
v_call: TRBV27
j_call: TRBJ1-2
d_call: NA
cdr3_aa: CASSLRGARRNYGYTF
cdr3_nt: TGTGCCAGCAGTTTACGGGGGGCGCGTCGGAACTATGGCTACACCTTC

clone_size: NA
v_call: TRBV7-3
j_call: TRBJ1-6
d_call: NA
cdr3_aa: CASSLMGGDSPLHF
cdr3_nt: TGTGCCAGCAGCCTAATGGGGGGGGATTCACCCCTCCACTTT